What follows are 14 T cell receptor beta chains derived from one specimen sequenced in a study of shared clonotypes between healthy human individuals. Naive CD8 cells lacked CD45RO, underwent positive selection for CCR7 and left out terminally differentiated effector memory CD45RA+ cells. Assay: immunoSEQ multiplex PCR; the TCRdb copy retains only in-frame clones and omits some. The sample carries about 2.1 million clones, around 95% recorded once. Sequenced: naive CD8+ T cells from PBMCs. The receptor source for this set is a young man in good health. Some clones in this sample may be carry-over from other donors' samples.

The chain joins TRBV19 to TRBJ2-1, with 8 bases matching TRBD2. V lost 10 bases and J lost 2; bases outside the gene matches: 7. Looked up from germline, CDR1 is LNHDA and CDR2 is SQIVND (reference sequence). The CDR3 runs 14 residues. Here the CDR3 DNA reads TGTGCCACCTATAGCGGGAACCCCTACAATGAGCAGTTCTTC. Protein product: CATYSGNPYNEQFF.

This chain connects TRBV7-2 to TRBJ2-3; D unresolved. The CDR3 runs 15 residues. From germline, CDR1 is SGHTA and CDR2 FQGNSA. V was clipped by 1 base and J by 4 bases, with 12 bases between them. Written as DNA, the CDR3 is TGTGCCAGCAGCTTAGTCGAGGCGAGCCCAGATACGCAGTATTTT. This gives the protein CASSLVEASPDTQYF.

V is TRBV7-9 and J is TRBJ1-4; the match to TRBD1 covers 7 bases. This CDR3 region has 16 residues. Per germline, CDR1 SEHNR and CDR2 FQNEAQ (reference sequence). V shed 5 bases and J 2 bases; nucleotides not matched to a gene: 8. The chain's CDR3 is CASSQQGWGTNEKLFF. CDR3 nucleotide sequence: TGTGCCAGCAGCCAACAGGGGTGGGGCACTAATGAAAAACTGTTTTTT.

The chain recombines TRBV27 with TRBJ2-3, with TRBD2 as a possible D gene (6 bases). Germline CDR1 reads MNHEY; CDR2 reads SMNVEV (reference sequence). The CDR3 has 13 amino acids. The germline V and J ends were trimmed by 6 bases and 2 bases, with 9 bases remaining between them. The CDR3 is CASSRGTTDTQYF. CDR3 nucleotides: TGTGCCAGCAGCCGCGGGACCACAGATACGCAGTATTTT.

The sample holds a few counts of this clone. CDR3: CASRVTSGGSYNEQFF. The CDR3 DNA sequence: TGTGCCAGCAGAGTGACTAGCGGGGGCTCCTACAATGAGCAGTTCTTC. This chain joins TRBV27 and TRBJ2-1; TRBD2 matches 12 bases. This CDR3 spans 16 amino acids. In germline, CDR1 is MNHEY, CDR2 SMNVEV (reference sequence). Unmatched junction bases numbered 3, after V lost 6 bases and J lost 0 bases.

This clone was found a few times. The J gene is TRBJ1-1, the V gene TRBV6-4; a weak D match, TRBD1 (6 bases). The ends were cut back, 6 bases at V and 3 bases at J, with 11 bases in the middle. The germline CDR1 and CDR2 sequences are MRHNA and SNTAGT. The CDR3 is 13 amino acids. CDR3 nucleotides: TGTGCCAGCAGGGGGGCGTCGGACACTGAAGCTTTCTTT. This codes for CASRGASDTEAFF.

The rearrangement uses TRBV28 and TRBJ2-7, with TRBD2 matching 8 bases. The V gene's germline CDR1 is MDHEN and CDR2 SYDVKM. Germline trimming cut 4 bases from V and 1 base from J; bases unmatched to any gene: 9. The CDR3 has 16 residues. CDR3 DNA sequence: TGTGCCAGCAGTTCACCCCCTAGCGGGTTATCCTACGAGCAGTACTTC. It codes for CASSSPPSGLSYEQYF.

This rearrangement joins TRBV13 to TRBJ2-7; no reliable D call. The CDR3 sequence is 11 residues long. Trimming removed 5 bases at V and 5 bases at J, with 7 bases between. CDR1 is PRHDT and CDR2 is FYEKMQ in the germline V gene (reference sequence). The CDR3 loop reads CASSLEDEQYF. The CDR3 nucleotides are TGTGCCAGCAGCCTGGAAGACGAGCAGTACTTC.

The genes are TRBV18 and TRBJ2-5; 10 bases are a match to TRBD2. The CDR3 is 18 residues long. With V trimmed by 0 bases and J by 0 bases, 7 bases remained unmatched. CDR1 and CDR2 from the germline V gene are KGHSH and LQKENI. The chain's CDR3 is CASSPPRTSGGYQETQYF. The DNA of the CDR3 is TGTGCCAGCTCACCACCGAGGACTAGCGGAGGGTACCAAGAGACCCAGTACTTC.

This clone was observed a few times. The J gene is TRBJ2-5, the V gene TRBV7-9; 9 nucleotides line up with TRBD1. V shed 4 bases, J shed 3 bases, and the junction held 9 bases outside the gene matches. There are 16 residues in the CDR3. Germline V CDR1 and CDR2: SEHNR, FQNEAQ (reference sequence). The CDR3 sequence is CASSSTGGRVKETQYF. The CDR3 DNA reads TGTGCCAGCAGCTCCACAGGGGGCAGGGTGAAAGAGACCCAGTACTTC.

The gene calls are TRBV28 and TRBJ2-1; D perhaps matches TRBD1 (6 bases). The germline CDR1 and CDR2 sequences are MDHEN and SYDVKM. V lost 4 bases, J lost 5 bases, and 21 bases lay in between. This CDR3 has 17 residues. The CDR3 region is CASSSIPLGTSNNEQFF. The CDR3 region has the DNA TGTGCCAGCAGTTCTATACCCCTCGGGACATCTAACAATGAGCAGTTCTTC. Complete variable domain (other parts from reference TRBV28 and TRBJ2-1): DVKVTQSSRYLVKRTGEKVFLECVQDMDHENMFWYRQDPGLGLRLIYFSYDVKMKEKGDIPEGYSVSREKKERFSLILESASTNQTSMYLCASSSIPLGTSNNEQFFGPGTRLTVL.

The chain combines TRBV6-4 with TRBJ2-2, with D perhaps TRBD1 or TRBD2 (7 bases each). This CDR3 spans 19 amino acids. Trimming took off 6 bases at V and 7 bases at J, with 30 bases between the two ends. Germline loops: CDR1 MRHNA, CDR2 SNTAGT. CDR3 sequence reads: CASSEGASGPELSGGELFF. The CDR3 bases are TGTGCCAGCAGCGAGGGGGCTAGCGGCCCTGAACTTAGTGGCGGGGAGCTGTTTTTT.

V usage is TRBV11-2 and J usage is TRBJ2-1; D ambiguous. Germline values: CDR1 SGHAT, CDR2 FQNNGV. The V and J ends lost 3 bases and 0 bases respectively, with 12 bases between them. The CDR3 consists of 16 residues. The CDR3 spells CASSLSGPSSYNEQFF. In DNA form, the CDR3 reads TGTGCCAGCAGCTTGTCTGGCCCAAGCTCCTACAATGAGCAGTTCTTC.

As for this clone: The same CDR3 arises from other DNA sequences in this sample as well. In DNA form, the CDR3 reads TGTGCCAGCAGTTTACGCCGCTCCTACGAGCAGTACTTC. Amino acids: CASSLRRSYEQYF. V usage is TRBV27 and J usage is TRBJ2-7; D remains unclear. CDR1 MNHEY and CDR2 SMNVEV come from the germline V gene (reference sequence). V gave up 2 bases and J gave up 0 bases, with 5 bases separating them. The CDR3 loop spans 13 amino acids.